One sample yielded the 10 T cell receptor beta chains listed below, sequenced in a study of T cells expressing NK-cell markers. TCRdb reprocessed the 5' RACE reads; each CDR3 protein has one entry and no DNA is given. The sample has 440,000 or so distinct CDR3 sequences. Sequencing was done on a sample of blood T cells: a sorted CD56 or NKG2C T cell subset, CD4+ or CD8+ T cells, or bulk PBMC T cells (not recorded which). Source of these receptors: a woman between 18 and 69 years old in good health.

The chain recombines TRBV18 with TRBJ1-3; TCRdb gives TRBD1 as the D gene, but with no DNA this cannot be confirmed. CDR1 and CDR2 (germline): KGHSH, LQKENI. The CDR3 runs to 16 residues. The CDR3 here is CASSLGPTISGNTIYF.

This chain joins TRBV5-1 and TRBJ2-3; TCRdb returns TRBD2, unconfirmable since there is no DNA. This CDR3 region has 15 residues. CDR1 is SGHRS, CDR2 YFSETQ, per germline. The CDR3: CASSLSGYGTDTQYF.

The J gene is TRBJ2-2, the V gene TRBV10-3; TCRdb names TRBD1, which stays unverified in the absence of DNA. This CDR3 contains 12 residues. Germline V CDR1 and CDR2: ENHRY, SYGVKD. This CDR3 is CAIPLNTGELFF.

The V gene is TRBV9, the J gene TRBJ2-7; the TCRdb D gene call, TRBD2, has no DNA to confirm it. This CDR3 region has 17 residues. Germline assignment: CDR1 SGDLS and CDR2 YYNGEE. CDR3 sequence: CASDPSGTQGKLCEQYF.

V usage is TRBV7-6 and J usage is TRBJ2-3; TCRdb indicates TRBD2, and absent DNA this call remains unverified. CDR1 is SGHVS and CDR2 is FNYEAQ in the germline V gene. The CDR3 is made up of 15 amino acids. The CDR3 here is CASSLVAESTDTQYF.

The rearrangement links TRBV20-1 to TRBJ2-5; TCRdb proposes TRBD2, but this gene call is untestable without DNA. The CDR3 loop spans 15 amino acids. From germline, CDR1 is DFQATT and CDR2 SNEGSKA (reference sequence). CDR3: CSASEHLGLAETQYF.

The chain has TRBV27 and TRBJ1-1; TCRdb lists TRBD1, though no DNA is available to test this call. Per the germline V gene, CDR1 is MNHEY and CDR2 is SMNVEV (reference sequence). This CDR3 comprises 15 residues. The CDR3 here is CASSSGQGLNTEAFF.

J is TRBJ2-3 and V is TRBV6-5; TCRdb's assignment of TRBD1 cannot be checked, as there is no DNA. This CDR3 is built from 16 residues. In germline, CDR1 is MNHEY, CDR2 SVGAGI. CDR3 in amino acids: CASSYDRDRGPDTQYF.

V is TRBV29-1 and J is TRBJ1-1; lacking DNA, the TRBD1 call made by TCRdb goes unchecked. CDR3 length: 13 amino acids. Germline-derived CDR1 and CDR2 are SQVTM and ANQGSEA. CDR3 loop: CSSGTGGDTEAFF.

The rearrangement links TRBV12-3 or TRBV12-4 to TRBJ2-1; lacking DNA, the TRBD2 call made by TCRdb goes unchecked. CDR3 length: 16 residues. The CDR3 loop reads CASSLLGLAGGNEQFF.